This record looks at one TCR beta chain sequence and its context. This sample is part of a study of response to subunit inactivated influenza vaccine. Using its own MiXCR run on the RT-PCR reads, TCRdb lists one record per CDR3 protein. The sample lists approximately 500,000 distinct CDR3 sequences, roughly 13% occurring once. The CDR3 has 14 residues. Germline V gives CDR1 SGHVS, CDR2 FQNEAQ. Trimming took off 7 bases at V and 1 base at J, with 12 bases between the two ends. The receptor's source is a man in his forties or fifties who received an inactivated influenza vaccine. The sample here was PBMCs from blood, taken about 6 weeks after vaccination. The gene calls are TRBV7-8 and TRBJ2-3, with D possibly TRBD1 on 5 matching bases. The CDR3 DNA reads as TGTGCCAGCAACCTCGGACAACGCACAGATACGCAGTATTTT. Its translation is CASNLGQRTDTQYF.